This T cell receptor beta chain was recorded in a study of blood T cell repertoires in COVID-19. Study overall: The analysed material was cDNA or gDNA that came from T cells, B-cell-depleted T cells, or PBMCs.

Profiled with immunoSEQ multiplex PCR; TCRdb holds only in-frame clones, not every one. The data hold about 250,000 clones, with roughly 85% observed a single time. This clone was found a few times. Participants spanned ages about 18 to 90 years and resided in 20 to 30 US areas. Allocation to cohorts depended on clinical history reported by the participants. Germline CDR1 ENHRY, CDR2 SYGVKD. Trimming stripped 3 bases from V and 1 base from J, with 8 bases between. This CDR3 region has 14 residues. Sequenced material: PBMCs or T cells enriched from blood (not recorded which). The chain combines TRBV10-3 with TRBJ2-3; D is undetermined. The clonotype was recovered from a woman between 45 and 65 years old with acute COVID-19. In nucleotides, the CDR3 is TGTGCCATCAGTGATGACACCCGCACAGATACGCAGTATTTT. Translating it yields CAISDDTRTDTQYF.